A selection of T cell receptor beta chains follows, all from one sample in a study of T cell responses to AZD1222 COVID-19 vaccine. TCRdb keeps only in-frame clones here, not all; method: immunoSEQ multiplex PCR. The sample lists about 140,000 clones, 70% to 90% occurring once. The sample here was peripheral blood, taken on day 0 of AZD1222 vaccination. The receptors originated from an adult in good health. The CDR3 runs from the conserved cysteine through the conserved F or W. D genes are given only for firm matches. Size is stated for part of the rows, as once, few or many counts, or as a class when the clone is expanded.

J: TRBJ1-1
size: NA
D: TRBD1
V: TRBV4-2
DNA: TGTGCCAGCAGCCTCGGACAGGGGAGGTACACTGAAGCTTTCTTT
CDR3: CASSLGQGRYTEAFF

J: TRBJ1-6
size: NA
D: NA
V: TRBV25-1
DNA: TGTGCCAGCAGTGAGCATGCCGGAGGGGTAGGTTCACCCCTCCACTTT
CDR3: CASSEHAGGVGSPLHF

J: TRBJ1-2
size: NA
D: NA
V: TRBV24-1
DNA: TGTGCCACCAGTGATGAGGGAAACTATGGCTACACCTTC
CDR3: CATSDEGNYGYTF

J: TRBJ2-7
size: NA
D: TRBD2
V: TRBV7-8
DNA: TGTGCCAGCAGCTTACTAGCGGGAGCCCCCGAGCAGTACTTC
CDR3: CASSLLAGAPEQYF

J: TRBJ1-5
size: few
D: NA
V: TRBV28
DNA: TGTGCCAGCAGTTTGGGGGGGGCATCTCTGTTTGGTCAGCCCCAGCATTTT
CDR3: CASSLGGASLFGQPQHF

J: TRBJ1-4
size: NA
D: TRBD1
V: TRBV28
DNA: TGTGCCAGCAGTTTACCCCAGGGGGCCGGTGAAAAACTGTTTTTT
CDR3: CASSLPQGAGEKLFF

J: TRBJ2-7
size: NA
D: NA
V: TRBV6-2/TRBV6-3
DNA: TGTGCCAGCAGTAGGTCGGTTCTATCCAGCTCCTACGAGCAGTACTTC
CDR3: CASSRSVLSSSYEQYF

J: TRBJ2-7
size: NA
D: TRBD2
V: TRBV5-6
DNA: TGTGCCAGCAGCTCGCTCGGGGGGAAAGGGGCCTACGAGCAGTACTTC
CDR3: CASSSLGGKGAYEQYF

J: TRBJ1-6
size: NA
D: NA
V: TRBV9
DNA: TGTGCCAGCAGCGTAGAAATAGGATCACCCCTCCACTTT
CDR3: CASSVEIGSPLHF

J: TRBJ1-2
size: NA
D: NA
V: TRBV21-1
DNA: TGTGCCAGCAGCCCAAGTGGGGACAGGGGGCGAGACTATGGCTACACCTTC
CDR3: CASSPSGDRGRDYGYTF

J: TRBJ1-1
size: once
D: NA
V: TRBV20-1
DNA: TGCAGTGCTTCGCGGGACGGTGAAGCTTTCTTT
CDR3: CSASRDGEAFF

J: TRBJ2-2
size: NA
D: NA
V: TRBV5-1
DNA: TGCGCCAGCAGCTTGGATGGCAGCCATAACACCGGGGAGCTGTTTTTT
CDR3: CASSLDGSHNTGELFF

J: TRBJ2-2
size: once
D: NA
V: TRBV5-1
DNA: TGCGCCAGCAACCCAGTTTGGGGAGAGCCCGGGGAGCTGTTTTTT
CDR3: CASNPVWGEPGELFF

J: TRBJ1-3
size: NA
D: TRBD1
V: TRBV4-1
DNA: TGCGCCAGCAGCCAAAGACAGGGGCCTGGAAACACCATATATTTT
CDR3: CASSQRQGPGNTIYF

J: TRBJ2-6
size: NA
D: NA
V: TRBV7-9
DNA: TGTGCCAGCAGCGCCTCTTGGGGCGCGAGCTCTGGGGCCAACGTCCTGACTTTC
CDR3: CASSASWGASSGANVLTF

J: TRBJ1-3
size: few
D: NA
V: TRBV14
DNA: TGTGCCAGCAGCCAAGTAGCCAGCTCTGGAAACACCATATATTTT
CDR3: CASSQVASSGNTIYF

J: TRBJ2-1
size: NA
D: NA
V: TRBV21-1
DNA: TGTGCCAGCAGCAAAAAGAGAACAGGGCGGGAGCAGGCGGGAGCTTCCTACAATGAGCAGTTCTTC
CDR3: CASSKKRTGREQAGASYNEQFF

J: TRBJ2-3
size: NA
D: TRBD2
V: TRBV19
DNA: TGTGCCAGTAGTTGGTCGGGAGGGCGCCCAGATACGCAGTATTTT
CDR3: CASSWSGGRPDTQYF

J: TRBJ2-1
size: NA
D: NA
V: TRBV14
DNA: TGTGCCAGCAGCTCCCGGATGGGGGGTGAGCAGTTCTTC
CDR3: CASSSRMGGEQFF

J: TRBJ2-1
size: NA
D: NA
V: TRBV7-2
DNA: TGTGCCAGCAGCTTGGTAGCGACTAGTACCAATGAGCAGTTCTTC
CDR3: CASSLVATSTNEQFF

J: TRBJ1-1
size: NA
D: NA
V: TRBV29-1
DNA: TGCAGCGTTGAGTTAGAGGGGATCACTGAAGCTTTCTTT
CDR3: CSVELEGITEAFF

J: TRBJ1-1
size: NA
D: NA
V: TRBV7-9
DNA: TGTGCCAGCAGCCGAGGGGGAGCTGAAGCTTTCTTT
CDR3: CASSRGGAEAFF

J: TRBJ2-3
size: NA
D: TRBD2
V: TRBV4-2
DNA: TGTGCCAGCAGCCAAGATATTCAGCGGGGGGGCACAGATACGCAGTATTTT
CDR3: CASSQDIQRGGTDTQYF

J: TRBJ2-7
size: NA
D: TRBD2
V: TRBV27
DNA: TGTGCCAGCAGGGGAGCTCGTAGCGGGAGAGGGTACGAGCAGTACTTC
CDR3: CASRGARSGRGYEQYF

J: TRBJ2-7
size: NA
D: NA
V: TRBV18
DNA: TGTGCCAGCTCACCACCGGGAGTGAACGAGCAGTACTTC
CDR3: CASSPPGVNEQYF

J: TRBJ1-2
size: once
D: NA
V: TRBV12-3/TRBV12-4
DNA: TGTGCCAGCAGTTCCCCGGTCATTGGCTACACCTTC
CDR3: CASSSPVIGYTF

J: TRBJ2-1
size: NA
D: TRBD2
V: TRBV20-1
DNA: TGCAGTGCTCTGGGAGGGCCCAACCGGATCTTC
CDR3: CSALGGPNRIF

J: TRBJ2-3
size: NA
D: NA
V: TRBV19
DNA: TGTGCCAGTAGTGGGGAGGCAGGGAAGAAATTTGATACGCAGTATTTT
CDR3: CASSGEAGKKFDTQYF

J: TRBJ2-5
size: NA
D: NA
V: TRBV7-2
DNA: TGTGCCAGCAGCTCCCGAGGACTTGGGGAGACCCAGTACTTC
CDR3: CASSSRGLGETQYF

J: TRBJ1-2
size: NA
D: NA
V: TRBV19
DNA: TGTGCCAGTCGCCCCGGGGGTTCTAACTATGGCTACACCTTC
CDR3: CASRPGGSNYGYTF

J: TRBJ1-5
size: once
D: NA
V: TRBV7-2
DNA: TGTGCCAGCAGCTTAGCCGGATATAGCAATCAGCCCCAGCATTTT
CDR3: CASSLAGYSNQPQHF

J: TRBJ2-7
size: NA
D: NA
V: TRBV27
DNA: TGTGCCAGCAGGAAACCGGGACAAGGGTTGGAGCAGTACTTC
CDR3: CASRKPGQGLEQYF

J: TRBJ2-1
size: NA
D: NA
V: TRBV7-3
DNA: TGTGCCAGCAGCCCCTTCCCAGCGAGTTACTACAATGAGCAGTTCTTC
CDR3: CASSPFPASYYNEQFF

J: TRBJ2-1
size: NA
D: TRBD2
V: TRBV5-4
DNA: TGTGCCAGCAGTCGGACTAGCGAGTCCTACAATGAGCAGTTCTTC
CDR3: CASSRTSESYNEQFF

J: TRBJ1-5
size: NA
D: NA
V: TRBV24-1
DNA: TGTGCCACCAGTGATACCCGGATCAGCAATCAGCCCCAGCATTTT
CDR3: CATSDTRISNQPQHF

J: TRBJ1-1
size: NA
D: NA
V: TRBV19
DNA: TGTGCCAGTAGTATCAGGGCCCATGAAGCTTTCTTT
CDR3: CASSIRAHEAFF

J: TRBJ2-1
size: NA
D: NA
V: TRBV2
DNA: TGTGCCAGCAGCTTGTTACGGGGGACACCCTACAATGAGCAGTTCTTC
CDR3: CASSLLRGTPYNEQFF

J: TRBJ1-1
size: NA
D: NA
V: TRBV6-2/TRBV6-3
DNA: TGTGCCAGCAGTTACTCGGGGGTCCAGGGACCTGAAGCTTTCTTT
CDR3: CASSYSGVQGPEAFF

J: TRBJ1-2
size: once
D: NA
V: TRBV30
DNA: TGTGCCTGGAGTGAGGAAAACTATGGCTACACCTTC
CDR3: CAWSEENYGYTF

J: TRBJ2-2
size: once
D: TRBD1
V: TRBV7-3
DNA: TGTGCCAGCAGCTTAGGGGGACAGAGCGCCACCGGGGAGCTGTTTTTT
CDR3: CASSLGGQSATGELFF

J: TRBJ1-3
size: NA
D: NA
V: TRBV7-8
DNA: TGTGCCAGCAGCTTAGCGTCAGGGGCTGGAAACACCATATATTTT
CDR3: CASSLASGAGNTIYF

J: TRBJ2-1
size: NA
D: TRBD1
V: TRBV7-9
DNA: TGTGCCAGCAGCGACAGGGGCTCCTACAATGAGCAGTTCTTC
CDR3: CASSDRGSYNEQFF

J: TRBJ2-7
size: NA
D: NA
V: TRBV12-5
DNA: TGTGCTAGTGGTTTAGGGTCGCCAATATACGAGCAGTACTTC
CDR3: CASGLGSPIYEQYF

J: TRBJ1-1
size: NA
D: NA
V: TRBV27
DNA: TGTGCCAGCAGTTTAGTCGTATTCGGCAGAGTCGCTGAAGCTTTCTTT
CDR3: CASSLVVFGRVAEAFF

J: TRBJ1-5
size: NA
D: NA
V: TRBV5-4
DNA: TGTGCCAGCAGCTCGGGGGCTGACGGTGATCAGCCCCAGCATTTT
CDR3: CASSSGADGDQPQHF